This TCR beta chain was profiled in a study of shared clonotypes between healthy human individuals. Whole-study results and caveats: Between a few donors, naive CD4 clonotypes were shared at a level of about 5%.

V was clipped by 1 base and J by 5 bases, with 13 bases between them. The CDR3 is 15 amino acids. Germline CDR1 reads SNHLY; CDR2 reads FYNNEI. A remark on this clone: Its target is not known.

Only CD45RO-negative cells positively selected for CCR7 counted as naive CD8 cells, so terminally differentiated effector memory CD45RA+ cells were excluded. Recent acute infections and vaccinations were absent in the healthy HIV-negative adult donors. The authors ran the assay at deep level. The data were produced by immunoSEQ multiplex PCR, yet TCRdb's version contains in-frame clones alone and is incomplete. This sample yields roughly 1,800,000 clones, of which about 95% are seen a single time; 0.95% to 1.5% belongs to the top ten. The source is a man between 18 and 35 years old in good health. The sample was naive CD8+ T cells sorted from blood. The chain joins TRBV2 to TRBJ2-3; tentatively, D is TRBD1 (6 bases). The CDR3 coding sequence is TGTGCCAGCAGTGAAGGGTCAGGGGCACTAGATACGCAGTATTTT. Protein sequence: CASSEGSGALDTQYF.